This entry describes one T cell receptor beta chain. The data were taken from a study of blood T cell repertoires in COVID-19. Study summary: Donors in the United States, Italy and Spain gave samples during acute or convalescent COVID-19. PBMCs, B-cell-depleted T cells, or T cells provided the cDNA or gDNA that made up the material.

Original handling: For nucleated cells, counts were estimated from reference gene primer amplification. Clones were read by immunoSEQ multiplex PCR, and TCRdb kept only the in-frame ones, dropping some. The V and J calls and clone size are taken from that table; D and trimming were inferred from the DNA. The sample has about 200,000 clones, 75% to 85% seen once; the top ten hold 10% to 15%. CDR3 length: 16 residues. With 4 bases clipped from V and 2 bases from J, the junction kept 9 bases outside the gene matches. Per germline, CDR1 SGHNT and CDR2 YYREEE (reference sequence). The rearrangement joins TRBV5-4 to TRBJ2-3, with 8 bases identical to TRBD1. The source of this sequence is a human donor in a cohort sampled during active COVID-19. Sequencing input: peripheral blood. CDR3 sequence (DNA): TGTGCCAGCAGCGCCAGGACAGGGCCCTACACAGATACGCAGTATTTT. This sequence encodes CASSARTGPYTDTQYF.